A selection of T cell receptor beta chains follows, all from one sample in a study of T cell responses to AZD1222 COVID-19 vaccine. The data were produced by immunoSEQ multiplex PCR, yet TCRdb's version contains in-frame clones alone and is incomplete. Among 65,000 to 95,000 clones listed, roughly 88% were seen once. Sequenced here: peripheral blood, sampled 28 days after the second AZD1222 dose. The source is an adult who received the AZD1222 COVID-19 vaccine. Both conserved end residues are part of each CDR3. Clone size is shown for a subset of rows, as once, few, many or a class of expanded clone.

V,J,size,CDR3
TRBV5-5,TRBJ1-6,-,CASSFNGGAYNSPLHF
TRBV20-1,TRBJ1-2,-,CSASPGGNYGYTF
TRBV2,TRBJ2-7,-,CASSENGGFSYEQYF
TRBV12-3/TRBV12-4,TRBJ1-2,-,CASSTTWVGYTF
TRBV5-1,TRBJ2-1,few,CASSLRDREQFF
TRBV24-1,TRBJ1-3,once,CATSDPASSGNTIYF
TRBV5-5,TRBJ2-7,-,CASSFRGQGLYEQYF
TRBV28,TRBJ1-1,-,CASSYSSWGWQEGDEAFF
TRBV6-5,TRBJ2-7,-,CASAGEGAVSYKQYF
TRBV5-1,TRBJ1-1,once,CASSLTGRDTEAFF
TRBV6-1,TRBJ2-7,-,CASSDTRTGASYEQYF
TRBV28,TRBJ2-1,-,CASSLGSPGGARGTSNEQFF
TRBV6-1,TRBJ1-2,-,CASSEGKVSGYGYTF
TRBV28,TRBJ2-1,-,CASSFRGDRDEQFF
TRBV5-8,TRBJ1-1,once,CASSLRGLQVTEAFF
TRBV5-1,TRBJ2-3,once,CASYLGRVPDTQYF
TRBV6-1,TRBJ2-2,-,CASSAQRQGTAGELFF
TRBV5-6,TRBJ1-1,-,CASSRARGNTEAFF
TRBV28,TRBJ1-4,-,CASSQPLRRGTGEKLFF
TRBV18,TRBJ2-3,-,CASSPRPLRRGTDTQYF
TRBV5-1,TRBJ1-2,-,CASSPREGGFDYGYTF
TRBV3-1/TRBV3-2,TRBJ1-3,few,CASSLRSPGSGGNTIYF
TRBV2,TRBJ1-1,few,CASKGQSNTEAFF
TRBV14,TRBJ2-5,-,CASSQQIGGGETQYF
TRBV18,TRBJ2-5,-,CASSPGTGETQYF
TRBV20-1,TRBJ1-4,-,CSARVAEKLFF
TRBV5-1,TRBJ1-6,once,CATPGLSFSSYNSPLHF
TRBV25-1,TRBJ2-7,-,CASSTPLNKYEQYF